Sequencing of this TCR beta chain was carried out in a study of blood T cell repertoires in COVID-19. TCRdb's copy holds only in-frame clones and misses some; the assay was immunoSEQ multiplex PCR. The table has under 250,000 clones, about 83% seen once. CDR1 is MGHDK and CDR2 is SYGVNS in the germline V gene. CDR3 length equals 15 residues. V shed 5 bases and J shed 2 bases, with 15 bases lying between them. The sample consisted of peripheral blood. The chain couples TRBV25-1 to TRBJ2-5; TRBD2 might be the D (7 bases). The origin of this receptor is a woman in her 40s who had recovered from COVID-19. The CDR3 spells CASSPLKGGQETQYF. DNA of the CDR3: TGTGCCAGCAGTCCCCTAAAGGGGGGGCAAGAGACCCAGTACTTC.